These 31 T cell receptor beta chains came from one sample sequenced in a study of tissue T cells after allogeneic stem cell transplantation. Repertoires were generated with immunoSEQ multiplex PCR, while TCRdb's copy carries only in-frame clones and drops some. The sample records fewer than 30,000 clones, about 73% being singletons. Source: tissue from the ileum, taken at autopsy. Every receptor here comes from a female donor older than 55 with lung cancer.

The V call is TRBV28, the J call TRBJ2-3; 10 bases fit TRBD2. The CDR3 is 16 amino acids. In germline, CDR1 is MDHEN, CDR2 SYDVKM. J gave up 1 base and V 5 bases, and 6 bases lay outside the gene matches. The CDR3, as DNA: TGTGCCAGCAGTCCTCGACTAGCGGGCCGCACAGATACGCAGTATTTT. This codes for CASSPRLAGRTDTQYF. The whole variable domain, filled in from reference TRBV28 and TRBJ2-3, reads DVKVTQSSRYLVKRTGEKVFLECVQDMDHENMFWYRQDPGLGLRLIYFSYDVKMKEKGDIPEGYSVSREKKERFSLILESASTNQTSMYLCASSPRLAGRTDTQYFGPGTRLTVL.

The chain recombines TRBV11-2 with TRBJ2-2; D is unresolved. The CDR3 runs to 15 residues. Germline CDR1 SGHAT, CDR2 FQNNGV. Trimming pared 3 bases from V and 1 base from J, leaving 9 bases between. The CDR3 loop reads CASSLDRWNTGELFF. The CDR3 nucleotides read TGTGCCAGCAGCTTGGACCGATGGAACACCGGGGAGCTGTTTTTT.

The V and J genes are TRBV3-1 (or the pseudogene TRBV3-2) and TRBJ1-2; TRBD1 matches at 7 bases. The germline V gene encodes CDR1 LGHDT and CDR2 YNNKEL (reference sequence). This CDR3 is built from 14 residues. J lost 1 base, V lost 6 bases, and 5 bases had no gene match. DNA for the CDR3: TGTGCCAGCAGACGGACAGGACTTAACTATGGCTACACCTTC. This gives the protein CASRRTGLNYGYTF.

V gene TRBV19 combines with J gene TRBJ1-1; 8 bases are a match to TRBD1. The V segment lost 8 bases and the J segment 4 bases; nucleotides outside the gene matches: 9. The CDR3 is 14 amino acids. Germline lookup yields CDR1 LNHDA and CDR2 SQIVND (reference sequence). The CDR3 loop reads CASGEGQGGTEAFF. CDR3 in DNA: TGTGCCAGTGGAGAAGGACAGGGCGGCACTGAAGCTTTCTTT.

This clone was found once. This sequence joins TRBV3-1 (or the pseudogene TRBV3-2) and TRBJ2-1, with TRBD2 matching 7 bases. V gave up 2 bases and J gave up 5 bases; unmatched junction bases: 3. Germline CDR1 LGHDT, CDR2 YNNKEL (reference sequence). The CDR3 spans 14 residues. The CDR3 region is CASSQRLAHNEQFF. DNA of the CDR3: TGTGCCAGCAGCCAACGACTAGCACACAATGAGCAGTTCTTC.

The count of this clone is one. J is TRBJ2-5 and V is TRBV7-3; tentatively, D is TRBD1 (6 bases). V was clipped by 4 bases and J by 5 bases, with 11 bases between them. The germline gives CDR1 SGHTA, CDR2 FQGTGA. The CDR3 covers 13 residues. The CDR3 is CASSSDRGETQYF. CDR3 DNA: TGTGCCAGCAGCTCCGATAGGGGGGAGACCCAGTACTTC.

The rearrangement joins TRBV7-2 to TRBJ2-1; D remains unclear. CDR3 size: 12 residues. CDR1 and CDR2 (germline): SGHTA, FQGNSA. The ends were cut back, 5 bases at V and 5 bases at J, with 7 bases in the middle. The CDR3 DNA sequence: TGTGCCAGCAGCACCTACAACAATGAGCAGTTCTTC. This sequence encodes CASSTYNNEQFF.

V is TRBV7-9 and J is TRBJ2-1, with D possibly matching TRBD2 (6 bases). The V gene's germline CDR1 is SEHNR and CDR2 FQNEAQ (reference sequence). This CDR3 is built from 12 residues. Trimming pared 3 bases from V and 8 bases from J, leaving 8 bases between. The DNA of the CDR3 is TGTGCCAGCAGCTTTACTAGCTATGAGCAGTTCTTC. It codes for CASSFTSYEQFF. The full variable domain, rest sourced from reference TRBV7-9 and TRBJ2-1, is DTGVSQNPRHKITKRGQNVTFRCDPISEHNRLYWYRQTLGQGPEFLTYFQNEAQLEKSRLLSDRFSAERPKGSFSTLEIQRTEQGDSAMYLCASSFTSYEQFFGPGTRLTVL.

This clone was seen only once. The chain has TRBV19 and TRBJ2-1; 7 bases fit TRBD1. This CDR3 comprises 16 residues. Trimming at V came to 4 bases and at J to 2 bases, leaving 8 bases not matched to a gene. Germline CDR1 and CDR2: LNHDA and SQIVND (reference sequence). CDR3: CASSKGQVRTYNEQFF. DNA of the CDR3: TGTGCCAGTAGTAAAGGACAGGTGAGAACCTACAATGAGCAGTTCTTC.

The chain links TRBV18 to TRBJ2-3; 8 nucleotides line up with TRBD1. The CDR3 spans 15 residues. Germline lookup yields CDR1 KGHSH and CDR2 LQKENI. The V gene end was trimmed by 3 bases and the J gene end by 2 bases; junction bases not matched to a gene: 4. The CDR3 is CASSPTGGPTDTQYF. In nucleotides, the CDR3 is TGTGCCAGCTCACCCACAGGGGGGCCCACAGATACGCAGTATTTT.

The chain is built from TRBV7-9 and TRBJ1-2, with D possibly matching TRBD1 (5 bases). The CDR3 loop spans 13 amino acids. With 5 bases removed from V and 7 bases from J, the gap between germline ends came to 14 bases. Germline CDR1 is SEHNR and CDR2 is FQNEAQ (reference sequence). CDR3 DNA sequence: TGTGCCAGCAGCCAGCAGACAGATTTTGGCTACACCTTC. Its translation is CASSQQTDFGYTF. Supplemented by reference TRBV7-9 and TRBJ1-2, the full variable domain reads DTGVSQNPRHKITKRGQNVTFRCDPISEHNRLYWYRQTLGQGPEFLTYFQNEAQLEKSRLLSDRFSAERPKGSFSTLEIQRTEQGDSAMYLCASSQQTDFGYTFGSGTRLTVV.

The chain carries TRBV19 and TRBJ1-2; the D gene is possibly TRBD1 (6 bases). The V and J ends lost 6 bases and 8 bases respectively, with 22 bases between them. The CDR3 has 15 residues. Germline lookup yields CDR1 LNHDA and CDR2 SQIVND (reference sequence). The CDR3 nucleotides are TGTGCCAGTAGGTTAAAATTCCAGGGGATCGGCGGCTACACCTTC. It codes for CASRLKFQGIGGYTF.

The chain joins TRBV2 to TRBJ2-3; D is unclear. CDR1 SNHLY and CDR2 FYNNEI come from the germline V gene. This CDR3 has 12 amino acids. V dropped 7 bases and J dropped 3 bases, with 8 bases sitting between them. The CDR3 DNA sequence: TGTGCCAGCAACACCAGAACAGATACGCAGTATTTT. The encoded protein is CASNTRTDTQYF.

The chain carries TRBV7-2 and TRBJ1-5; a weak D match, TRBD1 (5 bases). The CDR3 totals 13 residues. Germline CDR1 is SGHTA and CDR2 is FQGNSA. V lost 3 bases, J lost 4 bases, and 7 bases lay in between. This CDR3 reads CASSLGVNQPQHF. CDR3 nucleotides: TGTGCCAGCAGCTTGGGGGTGAATCAGCCCCAGCATTTT.

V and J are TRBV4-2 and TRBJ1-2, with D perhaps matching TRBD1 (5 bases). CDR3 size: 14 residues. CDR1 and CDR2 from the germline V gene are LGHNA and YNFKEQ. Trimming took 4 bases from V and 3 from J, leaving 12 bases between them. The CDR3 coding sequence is TGTGCCAGCAGCCCACGCGGACACCACTATGGCTACACCTTC. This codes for CASSPRGHHYGYTF.

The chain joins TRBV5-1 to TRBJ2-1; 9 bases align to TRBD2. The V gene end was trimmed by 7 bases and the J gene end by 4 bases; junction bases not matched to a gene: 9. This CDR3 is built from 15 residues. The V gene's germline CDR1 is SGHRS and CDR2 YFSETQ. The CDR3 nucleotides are TGCGCCAGCCAGGCCCTAGCGGGACCATACAATGAGCAGTTCTTC. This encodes CASQALAGPYNEQFF.

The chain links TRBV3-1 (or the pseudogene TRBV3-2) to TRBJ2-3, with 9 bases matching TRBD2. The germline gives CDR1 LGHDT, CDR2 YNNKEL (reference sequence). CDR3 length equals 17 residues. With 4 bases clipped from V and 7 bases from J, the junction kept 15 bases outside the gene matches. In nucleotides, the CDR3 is TGTGCCAGCAGCCGGCGATCAGTAGCGGGGGATAGGTATACGCAGTATTTT. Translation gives CASSRRSVAGDRYTQYF.

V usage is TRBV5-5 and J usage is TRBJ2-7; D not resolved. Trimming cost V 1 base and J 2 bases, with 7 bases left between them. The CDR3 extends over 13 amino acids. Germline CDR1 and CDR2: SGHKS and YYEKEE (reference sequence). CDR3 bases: TGTGCCAGCAGCTTGTTAGGAGCCTACGAGCAGTACTTC. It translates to CASSLLGAYEQYF. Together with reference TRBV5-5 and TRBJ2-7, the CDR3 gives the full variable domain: DAGVTQSPTHLIKTRGQQVTLRCSPISGHKSVSWYQQVLGQGPQFIFQYYEKEERGRGNFPDRFSARQFPNYSSELNVNALLLGDSALYLCASSLLGAYEQYFGPGTRLTVT.

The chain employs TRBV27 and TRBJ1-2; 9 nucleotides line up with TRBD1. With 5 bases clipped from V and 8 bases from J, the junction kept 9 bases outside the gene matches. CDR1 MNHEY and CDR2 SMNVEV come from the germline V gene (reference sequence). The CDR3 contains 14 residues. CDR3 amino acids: CASSLVQGAGGYTF. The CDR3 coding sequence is TGTGCCAGCAGTCTAGTACAGGGGGCGGGAGGCTACACCTTC.

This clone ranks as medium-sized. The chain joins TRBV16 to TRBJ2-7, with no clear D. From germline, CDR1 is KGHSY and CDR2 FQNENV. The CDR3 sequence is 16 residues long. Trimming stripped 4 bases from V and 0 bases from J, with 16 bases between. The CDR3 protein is CASSPRTGSGSYEQYF. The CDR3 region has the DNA TGTGCCAGCAGCCCTCGGACGGGCTCGGGCTCCTACGAGCAGTACTTC.

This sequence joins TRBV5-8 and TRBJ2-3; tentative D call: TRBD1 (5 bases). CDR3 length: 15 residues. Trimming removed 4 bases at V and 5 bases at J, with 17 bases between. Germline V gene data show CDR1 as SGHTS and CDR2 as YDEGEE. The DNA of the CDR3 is TGTGCCAGCAGCCAGGGCAGTATAGATTTAGATACGCAGTATTTT. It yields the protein CASSQGSIDLDTQYF.

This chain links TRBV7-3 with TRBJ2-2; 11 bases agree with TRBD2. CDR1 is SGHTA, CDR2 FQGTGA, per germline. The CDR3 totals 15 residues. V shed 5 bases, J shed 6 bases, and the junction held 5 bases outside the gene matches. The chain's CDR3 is CASSPGLAASGELFF. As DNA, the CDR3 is TGTGCCAGCAGCCCGGGACTAGCGGCGTCCGGGGAGCTGTTTTTT.

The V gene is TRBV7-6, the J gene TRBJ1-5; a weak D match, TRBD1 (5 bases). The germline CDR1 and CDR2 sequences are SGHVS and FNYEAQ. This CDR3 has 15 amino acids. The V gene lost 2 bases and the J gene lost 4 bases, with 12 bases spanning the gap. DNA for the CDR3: TGTGCCAGCAGCTTAATCGGGGGATCGAATCAGCCCCAGCATTTT. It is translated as CASSLIGGSNQPQHF.

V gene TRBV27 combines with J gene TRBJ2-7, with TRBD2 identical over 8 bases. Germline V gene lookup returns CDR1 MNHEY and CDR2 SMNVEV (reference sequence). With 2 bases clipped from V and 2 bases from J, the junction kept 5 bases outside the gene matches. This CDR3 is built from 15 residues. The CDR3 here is CASSLREGFAYEQYF. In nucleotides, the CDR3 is TGTGCCAGCAGTTTACGGGAGGGCTTTGCCTACGAGCAGTACTTC.

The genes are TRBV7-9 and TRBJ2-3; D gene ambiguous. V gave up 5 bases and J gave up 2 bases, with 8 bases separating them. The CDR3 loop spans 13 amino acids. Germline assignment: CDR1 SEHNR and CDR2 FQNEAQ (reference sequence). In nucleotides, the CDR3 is TGTGCCAGCAGCGGGATGCCCACAGATACGCAGTATTTT. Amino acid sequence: CASSGMPTDTQYF. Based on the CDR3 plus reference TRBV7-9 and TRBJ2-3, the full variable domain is DTGVSQNPRHKITKRGQNVTFRCDPISEHNRLYWYRQTLGQGPEFLTYFQNEAQLEKSRLLSDRFSAERPKGSFSTLEIQRTEQGDSAMYLCASSGMPTDTQYFGPGTRLTVL.

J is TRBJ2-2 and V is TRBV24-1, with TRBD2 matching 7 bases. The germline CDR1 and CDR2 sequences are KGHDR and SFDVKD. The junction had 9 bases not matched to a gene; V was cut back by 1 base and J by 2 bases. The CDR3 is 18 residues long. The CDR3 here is CATSDFWAASGNTGELFF. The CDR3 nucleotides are TGTGCCACCAGTGATTTCTGGGCGGCTAGCGGTAACACCGGGGAGCTGTTTTTT.

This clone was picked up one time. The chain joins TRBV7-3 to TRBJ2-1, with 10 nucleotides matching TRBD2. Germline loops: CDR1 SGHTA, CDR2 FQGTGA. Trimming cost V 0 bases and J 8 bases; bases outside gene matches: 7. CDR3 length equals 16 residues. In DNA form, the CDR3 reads TGTGCCAGCAGCTTAACTGGATCTAGCGGGAGTCATGAGCAGTTCTTC. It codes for CASSLTGSSGSHEQFF.

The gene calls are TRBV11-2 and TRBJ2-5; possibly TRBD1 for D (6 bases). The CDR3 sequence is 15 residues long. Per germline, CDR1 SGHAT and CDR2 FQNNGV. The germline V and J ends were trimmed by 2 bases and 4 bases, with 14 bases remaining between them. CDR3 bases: TGTGCCAGCAGCTTAAGGTGGGGGCCGGGAGAGACCCAGTACTTC. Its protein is CASSLRWGPGETQYF. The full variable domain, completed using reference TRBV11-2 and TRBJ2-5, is EAGVAQSPRYKIIEKRQSVAFWCNPISGHATLYWYQQILGQGPKLLIQFQNNGVVDDSQLPKDRFSAERLKGVDSTLKIQPAKLEDSAVYLCASSLRWGPGETQYFGPGTRLLVL.

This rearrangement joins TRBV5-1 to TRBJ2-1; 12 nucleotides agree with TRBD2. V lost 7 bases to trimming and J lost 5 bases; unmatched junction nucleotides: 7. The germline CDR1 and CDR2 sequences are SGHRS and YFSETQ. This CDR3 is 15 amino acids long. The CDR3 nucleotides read TGCGCCAGCGGTAATCTAGCGGGAGGGGACAATGAGCAGTTCTTC. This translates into CASGNLAGGDNEQFF. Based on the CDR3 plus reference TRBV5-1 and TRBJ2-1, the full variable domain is KAGVTQTPRYLIKTRGQQVTLSCSPISGHRSVSWYQQTPGQGLQFLFEYFSETQRNKGNFPGRFSGRQFSNSRSEMNVSTLELGDSALYLCASGNLAGGDNEQFFGPGTRLTVL.

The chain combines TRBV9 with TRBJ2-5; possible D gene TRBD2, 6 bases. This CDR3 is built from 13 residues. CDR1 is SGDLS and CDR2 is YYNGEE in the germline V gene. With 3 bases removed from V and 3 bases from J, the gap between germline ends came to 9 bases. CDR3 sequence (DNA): TGTGCCAGCAGCGCTAGCGTAGAAGAGACCCAGTACTTC. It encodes CASSASVEETQYF.

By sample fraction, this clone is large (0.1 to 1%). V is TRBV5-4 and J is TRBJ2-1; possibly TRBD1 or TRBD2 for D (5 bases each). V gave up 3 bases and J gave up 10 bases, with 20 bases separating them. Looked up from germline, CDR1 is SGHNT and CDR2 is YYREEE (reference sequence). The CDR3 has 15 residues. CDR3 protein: CASSSGLGGGREQFF. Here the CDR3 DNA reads TGTGCCAGCAGCTCAGGGCTCGGTGGGGGACGGGAGCAGTTCTTC.